This T cell receptor beta chain was sequenced for a study of tumor-infiltrating lymphocytes in glioblastoma multiforme. Regarding this clonotype: Its antigen is unknown. The junction shows a germline mismatch at one end, possibly a read error.

Study results and limitations: Functional subtype sorting of these T cells was not performed. TCR plus mutation findings rest on a single glioblastoma patient.

TCRB libraries came from RNA via three nested multiplex PCR rounds. These TCRB libraries lack any described unique molecular identifiers. TCRdb processed the multiplex PCR reads anew with MiXCR; each CDR3 protein has one entry. The data show tens of thousands of distinct CDR3 sequences, approximately 60% seen once. This sequence originates from a male donor with glioblastoma. Specimen: brain tumor tissue.

CDR3 nucleotides: TGCAGCACTAGAGGGCGGGGTTCCGTGAATTCACTCCTCCACTTT. Its protein is CSTRGRGSVNSLLHF. The V gene is TRBV20-1, the J gene TRBJ1-6; D gene uncertain. The CDR3 is 15 amino acids. CDR1 is DFQATT, CDR2 SNEGSKA, per germline (reference sequence).